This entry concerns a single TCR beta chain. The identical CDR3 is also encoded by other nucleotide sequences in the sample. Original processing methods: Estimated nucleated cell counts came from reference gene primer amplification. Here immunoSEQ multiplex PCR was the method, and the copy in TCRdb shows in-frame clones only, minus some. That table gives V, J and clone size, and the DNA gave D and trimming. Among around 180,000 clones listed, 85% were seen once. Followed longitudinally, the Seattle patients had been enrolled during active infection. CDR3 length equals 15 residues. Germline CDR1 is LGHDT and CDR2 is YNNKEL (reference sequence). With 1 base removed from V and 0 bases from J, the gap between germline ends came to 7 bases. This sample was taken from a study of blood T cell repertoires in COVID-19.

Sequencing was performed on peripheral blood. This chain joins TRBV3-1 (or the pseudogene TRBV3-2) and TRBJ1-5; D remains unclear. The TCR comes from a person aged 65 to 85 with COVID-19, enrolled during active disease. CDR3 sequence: CASSQVTGSNQPQHF. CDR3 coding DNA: TGTGCCAGCAGCCAAGTAACGGGTAGCAATCAGCCCCAGCATTTT.